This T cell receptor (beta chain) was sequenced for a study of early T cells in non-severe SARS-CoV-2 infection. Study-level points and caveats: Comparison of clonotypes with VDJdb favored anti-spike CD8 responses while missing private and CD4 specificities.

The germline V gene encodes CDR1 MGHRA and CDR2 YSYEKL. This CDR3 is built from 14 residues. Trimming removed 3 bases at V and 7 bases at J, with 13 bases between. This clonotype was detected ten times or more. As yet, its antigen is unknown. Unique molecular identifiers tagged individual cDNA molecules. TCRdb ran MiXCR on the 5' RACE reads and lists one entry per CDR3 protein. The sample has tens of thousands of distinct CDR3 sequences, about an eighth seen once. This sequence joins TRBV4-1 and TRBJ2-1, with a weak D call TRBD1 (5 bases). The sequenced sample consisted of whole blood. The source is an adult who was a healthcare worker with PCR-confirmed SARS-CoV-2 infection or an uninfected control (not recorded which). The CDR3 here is CASSHPDKRNEQFF. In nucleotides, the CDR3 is TGCGCCAGCAGCCACCCGGACAAAAGGAATGAGCAGTTCTTC.